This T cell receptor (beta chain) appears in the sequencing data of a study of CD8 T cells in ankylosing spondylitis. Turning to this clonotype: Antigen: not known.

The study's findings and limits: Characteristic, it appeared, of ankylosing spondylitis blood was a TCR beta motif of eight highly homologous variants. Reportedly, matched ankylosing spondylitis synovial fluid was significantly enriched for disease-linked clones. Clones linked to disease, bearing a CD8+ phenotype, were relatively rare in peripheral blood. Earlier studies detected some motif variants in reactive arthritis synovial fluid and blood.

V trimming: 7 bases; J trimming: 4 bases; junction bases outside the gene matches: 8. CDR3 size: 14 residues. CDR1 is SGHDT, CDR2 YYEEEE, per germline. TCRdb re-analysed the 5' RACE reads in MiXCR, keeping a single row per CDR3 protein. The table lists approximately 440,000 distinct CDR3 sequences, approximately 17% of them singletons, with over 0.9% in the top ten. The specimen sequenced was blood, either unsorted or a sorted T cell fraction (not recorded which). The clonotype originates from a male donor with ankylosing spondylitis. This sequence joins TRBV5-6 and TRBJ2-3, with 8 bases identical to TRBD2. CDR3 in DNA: TGTGCCAGCGCCGGGGGCGGGAGGTCAGATACGCAGTATTTT. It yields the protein CASAGGGRSDTQYF.